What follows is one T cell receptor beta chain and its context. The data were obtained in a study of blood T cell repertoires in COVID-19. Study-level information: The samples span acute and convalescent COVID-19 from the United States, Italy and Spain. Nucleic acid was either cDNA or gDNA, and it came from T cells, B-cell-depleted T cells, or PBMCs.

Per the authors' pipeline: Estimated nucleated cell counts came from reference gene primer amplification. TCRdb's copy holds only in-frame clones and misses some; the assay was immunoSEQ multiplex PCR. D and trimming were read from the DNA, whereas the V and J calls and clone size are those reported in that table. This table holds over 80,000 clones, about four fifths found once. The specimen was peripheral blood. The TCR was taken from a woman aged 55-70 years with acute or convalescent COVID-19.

The CDR3 DNA reads as TGTGCCAGCAGCCTTAGCGGGAGCACAGATACGCAGTATTTT. This codes for CASSLSGSTDTQYF. The rearrangement joins TRBV9 to TRBJ2-3; 7 bases are shared with TRBD2. Germline V gives CDR1 SGDLS, CDR2 YYNGEE. With 4 bases clipped from V and 0 bases from J, the junction kept 2 bases outside the gene matches. CDR3 length: 14 amino acids. The complete variable domain, with remaining parts taken from reference TRBV9 and TRBJ2-3, reads DSGVTQTPKHLITATGQRVTLRCSPRSGDLSVYWYQQSLDQGLQFLIQYYNGEERAKGNILERFSAQQFPDLHSELNLSSLELGDSALYFCASSLSGSTDTQYFGPGTRLTVL.